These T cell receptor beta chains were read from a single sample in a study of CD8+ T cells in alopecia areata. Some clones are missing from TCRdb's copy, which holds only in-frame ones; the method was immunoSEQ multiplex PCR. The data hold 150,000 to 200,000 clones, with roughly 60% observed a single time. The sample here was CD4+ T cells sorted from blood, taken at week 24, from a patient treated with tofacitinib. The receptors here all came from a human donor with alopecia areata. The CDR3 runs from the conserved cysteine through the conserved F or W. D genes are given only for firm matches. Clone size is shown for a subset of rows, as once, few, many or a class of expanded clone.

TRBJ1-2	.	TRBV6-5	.	TGTGCCAGCAGTTACGGCCTAAATCCTGGTGGCTACACCTTC	CASSYGLNPGGYTF
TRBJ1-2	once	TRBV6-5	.	TGTGCCAGCAGTTACTCTGGGGGTGGCTACACCTTC	CASSYSGGGYTF
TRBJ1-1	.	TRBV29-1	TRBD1	TGCAGCGTTGAAATATGGACAGGGTTGGGAACTGAAGCTTTCTTT	CSVEIWTGLGTEAFF
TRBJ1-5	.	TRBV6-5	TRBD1	TGTGCCAGCAGTAGAGGGACAGGGAATAAGCCCCAGCATTTT	CASSRGTGNKPQHF
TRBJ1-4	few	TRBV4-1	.	TGCGCCAGCAGCCAAGCCCGGGGGCAAGGCCTAAATGAAAAACTGTTTTTT	CASSQARGQGLNEKLFF
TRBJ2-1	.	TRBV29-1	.	TGCAGCGTTCACTTCACGGCGTCCCGGGAGCAGTTCTTC	CSVHFTASREQFF
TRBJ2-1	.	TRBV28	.	TGTGCCAGCAATAACATGGGGGGCCTAGCGAGCTATGAGCAGTTCTTC	CASNNMGGLASYEQFF
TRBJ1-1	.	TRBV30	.	TGTGCCCGAAGTCAGGGCCCTGAAGCTTTCTTT	CARSQGPEAFF
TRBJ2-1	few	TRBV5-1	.	TGCGCCAGCAGTCTGCACCCGGGACAAGGAAACAATGAGCAGTTCTTC	CASSLHPGQGNNEQFF
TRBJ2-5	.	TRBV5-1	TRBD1	TGCGCCAGCAGCCAGGGACAGGGGGCGGTTTTTTCGGAGACCCAGTACTTC	CASSQGQGAVFSETQYF
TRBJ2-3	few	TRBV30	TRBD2	TGTGCCTGGAGTGTCGGCGGGGGTACCGCAGATACGCAGTATTTT	CAWSVGGGTADTQYF
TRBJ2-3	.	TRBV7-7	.	TGTGCCAGCAGCTTAACCGGCACAGATACGCAGTATTTT	CASSLTGTDTQYF
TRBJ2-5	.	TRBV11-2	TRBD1	TGTGCCAGCAGCAGGGACAGGAGACAAGAGACCCAGTACTTC	CASSRDRRQETQYF
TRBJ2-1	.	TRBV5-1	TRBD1	TGCGCCAGCAGCCCCAGGACAGGGATAAATGAGCAGTTCTTC	CASSPRTGINEQFF
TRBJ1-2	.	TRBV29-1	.	TGCAGCGTTGAGAGGCCTAACTATGGCTACACCTTC	CSVERPNYGYTF
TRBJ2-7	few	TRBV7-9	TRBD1	TGTGCCAGCAGCCAAAGCGACAGGGCCTCCTACGAGCAGTACTTC	CASSQSDRASYEQYF
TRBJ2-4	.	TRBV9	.	TGTGCCAGCAGCGTAGACTCGGGGGAGTTGGCGATTCAGTACTTC	CASSVDSGELAIQYF
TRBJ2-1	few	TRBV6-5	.	TGTGCCAGCAGGGAGTCAGACAGCCTAAAGCAGTTCTTC	CASRESDSLKQFF
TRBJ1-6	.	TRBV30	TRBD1	TGTGCCTGGAGTGTACCCCGACAGGGGGTGAATTCACCCCTCCACTTT	CAWSVPRQGVNSPLHF
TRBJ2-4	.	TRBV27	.	TGTGCCAGCAAATCACGGGACACCCGATGGGGAAACATTCAGTACTTC	CASKSRDTRWGNIQYF
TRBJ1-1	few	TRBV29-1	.	TGCAGCGTTGAACCATTGTACGGCACTGACGAAGCTTTCTTT	CSVEPLYGTDEAFF
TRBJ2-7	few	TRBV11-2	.	TGTGCCAGCAGCTTAGATGGGGCAGCCTACGAGCAGTACTTC	CASSLDGAAYEQYF
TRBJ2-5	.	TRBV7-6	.	TGTGCCAGCAGCTTAGCAGAGACCCAGTACTTC	CASSLAETQYF
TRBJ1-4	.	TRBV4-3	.	TGCGCCAGCAGCCATATGATCCCCCCCGGGGAGAATGAAAAACTGTTTTTT	CASSHMIPPGENEKLFF
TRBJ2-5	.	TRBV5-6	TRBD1	TGTGCCAGCAGCTTGACAGGGGGCGCTGAGGAGACCCAGTACTTC	CASSLTGGAEETQYF
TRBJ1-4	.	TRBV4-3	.	TGCGCCAGCAGCCAAGATGTTGTGTCAGGCATTGCAACTAATGAAAAACTGTTTTTT	CASSQDVVSGIATNEKLFF
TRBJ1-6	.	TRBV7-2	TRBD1	TGTGCCAGCAGCCTCCTAGGGACAGGGAATTCAAATTCACCCCTCCACTTT	CASSLLGTGNSNSPLHF
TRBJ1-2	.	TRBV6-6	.	TGTGCCAGCGCGCGGGGTGAGGGTAACTATGGCTACACCTTC	CASARGEGNYGYTF
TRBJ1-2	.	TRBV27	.	TGTGCCAGCAGTTTAAGAGTTAACTATGGCTACACCTTC	CASSLRVNYGYTF
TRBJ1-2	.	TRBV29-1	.	TGCAGCGTTGCGATCCCCCGGGGCTCTAACTATGGCTACACCTTC	CSVAIPRGSNYGYTF
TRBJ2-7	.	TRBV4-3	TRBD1	TGCGCCAGCAGCCAAGATTGGGGACAGGGATACGAGCAGTACTTC	CASSQDWGQGYEQYF
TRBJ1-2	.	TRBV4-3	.	TGCGCCAGCAGCCAGGAAAACAGGGTGAACTATGGCTACACCTTC	CASSQENRVNYGYTF
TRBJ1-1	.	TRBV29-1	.	TGCAGCGTTGCCCCCCGCCAGATGAACACTGAAGCTTTCTTT	CSVAPRQMNTEAFF
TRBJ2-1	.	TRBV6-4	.	TGTGCCAGCCGGATTAAGGACAATTACAATGAGCAGTTCTTC	CASRIKDNYNEQFF
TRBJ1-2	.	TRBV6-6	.	TGTGCCAGCAGCCCCAGGGTAGGGGACTATGGCTACACCTTC	CASSPRVGDYGYTF
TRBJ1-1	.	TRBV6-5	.	TGTGCCCTATCCGGGTGGGACACTGAAGCTTTCTTT	CALSGWDTEAFF
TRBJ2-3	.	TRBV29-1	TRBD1	TGCAGCGCCGGGACAGTAGCAGATACGCAGTATTTT	CSAGTVADTQYF
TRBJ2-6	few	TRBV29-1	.	TGCAGCGTTTCGCTCTCTGGGGCCAACGTCCTGACTTTC	CSVSLSGANVLTF
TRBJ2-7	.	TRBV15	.	TGTGCCACCAGCAGAGACTACGAAACTGCCGAGCAGTACTTC	CATSRDYETAEQYF
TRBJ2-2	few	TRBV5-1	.	TGCGCCAGCAGCTTGGGCAGGTCGAACACCGGGGAGCTGTTTTTT	CASSLGRSNTGELFF
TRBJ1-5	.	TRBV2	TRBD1	TGTGCCAGCAGACACGACAGGGGGCTGGGACAGCCCCAGCATTTT	CASRHDRGLGQPQHF
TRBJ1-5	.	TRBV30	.	TGTGCCTGGAGCCCGGGGAGCAATCAGCCCCAGCATTTT	CAWSPGSNQPQHF
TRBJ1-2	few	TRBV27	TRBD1	TGTGCCAGCAGTTCCCTACAGGGGACTGACTCCACCTTC	CASSSLQGTDSTF
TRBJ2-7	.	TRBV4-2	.	TGTGCCAGCAGCCAAGACACCGGGGACGACTACGAGCAGTACTTC	CASSQDTGDDYEQYF
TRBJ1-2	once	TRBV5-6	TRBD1	TGTGCCAGCAGCCTACCTGGGACAGACTATGGCTACACCTTC	CASSLPGTDYGYTF
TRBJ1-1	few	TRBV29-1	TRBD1	TGCAGCGGGGGACAGGGGAGCACTGAAGCTTTCTTT	CSGGQGSTEAFF
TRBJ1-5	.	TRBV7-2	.	TGTGCCAGCAGCCCCCGAGGGGGTTCTCAGCCCCAGCATTTT	CASSPRGGSQPQHF
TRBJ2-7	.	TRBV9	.	TGTGCCAGCAGCGTAGGGGCGGGTGATACCTACGAGCAGTACTTC	CASSVGAGDTYEQYF
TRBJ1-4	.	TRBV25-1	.	TGTGCCAGCAGTGAATACAGGGGTGTGGAAAAACTGTTTTTT	CASSEYRGVEKLFF
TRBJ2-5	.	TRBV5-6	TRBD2	TGTGCCAGCAGCTTAGGACTAGCGGATCAAGAGACCCAGTACTTC	CASSLGLADQETQYF
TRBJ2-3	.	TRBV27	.	TGTGCCAGCAGTTTGATCAGGGGCCGCGGGGTAGATACGCAGTATTTT	CASSLIRGRGVDTQYF
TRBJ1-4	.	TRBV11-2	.	TGTGCCACCAGGCAAAATGAAAAACTGTTTTTT	CATRQNEKLFF
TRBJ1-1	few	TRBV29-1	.	TGCAGCGTTGACTATAGACAGGCTCTAATGAACACTGAAGCTTTCTTT	CSVDYRQALMNTEAFF
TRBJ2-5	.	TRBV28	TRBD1	TGTGCCAGCAGTCCGGACAGGGTGGTCGAGACCCAGTACTTC	CASSPDRVVETQYF
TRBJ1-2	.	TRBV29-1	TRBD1	TGCAGCGCCCACCGGCAGGGACAGAGTCAAGGCTACACCTTC	CSAHRQGQSQGYTF
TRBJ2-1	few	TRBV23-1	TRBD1	TGCGCCAGCAGGCCCGTGAGAACAGGGGGCGATTGTCAGTTCTTC	CASRPVRTGGDCQFF
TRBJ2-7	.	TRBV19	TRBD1	TGTGCCAGTAGTATAGGCCGGGACAGGGGACACGAGCAGTACTTC	CASSIGRDRGHEQYF